A selection of T cell receptor beta chains follows, all from one sample in a study of cytotoxic CD8 clonotypes in ibrutinib-treated CLL. TCRdb's table, derived via immunoSEQ multiplex PCR, lists solely in-frame clones and lacks some. Here the sample spans about 40,000 clones, less than 85% being singletons. The specimen comprised PBMCs, sampled at disease progression, from a patient treated with ibrutinib. The source is a human donor with chronic lymphocytic leukemia. Each CDR3 is given with its conserved first and last residue. A D gene is named only where the DNA matches it firmly. A clone size is listed for some rows: how often the clone was seen (once, few, many), or a class if it is expanded.

16	TRBJ2-1	TRBV15	-	TRBD2	TGTGCCACTAGCGGGGCGGAGATGAGCTCCTACAATGAGCAGTTCTTC	CATSGAEMSSYNEQFF
11	TRBJ2-3	TRBV5-4	few	-	TGTGCCAGCAGCCCCACAGATACGCAGTATTTT	CASSPTDTQYF
19	TRBJ2-2	TRBV28	-	TRBD2	TGTGCCAGCAGTTTTCCCGGACTAGCGGGAGGGGGAAGCACCGGGGAGCTGTTTTTT	CASSFPGLAGGGSTGELFF
13	TRBJ2-1	TRBV7-3	-	TRBD2	TGTGCCAGCAGCGGGGACTACTACAATGAGCAGTTCTTC	CASSGDYYNEQFF
14	TRBJ1-3	TRBV27	-	-	TGTGCCAGCAGTTTATACGGCACAGGAAACACCATATATTTT	CASSLYGTGNTIYF
11	TRBJ1-2	TRBV2	few	-	TGTGCCAGCTCAAGGGGCTATGGCTACACCTTC	CASSRGYGYTF
13	TRBJ2-1	TRBV7-3	-	-	TGTGCCAGCAGCCCAAAGGCAAGAAATGAGCAGTTCTTC	CASSPKARNEQFF
17	TRBJ1-1	TRBV10-3	-	-	TGTGCCATAAGCCCTCTCAGGGGCCCCAACCTGAACACTGAAGCTTTCTTT	CAISPLRGPNLNTEAFF
12	TRBJ2-3	TRBV28	-	-	TGTGCCAGCAGTTCGTTACCAGATACGCAGTATTTT	CASSSLPDTQYF
15	TRBJ2-1	TRBV11-2	-	-	TGTGCCAGCTCCCGGGGAGAGAGCCCCTACAATGAGCAGTTCTTC	CASSRGESPYNEQFF
15	TRBJ1-4	TRBV19	-	-	TGTGCCAGTAGTATAGATCCCGGAAATAATGAAAAACTGTTTTTT	CASSIDPGNNEKLFF
14	TRBJ2-2	TRBV7-8	-	-	TGTGCCAGCAGCTTAGCGCGCATCACCGGGGAGCTGTTTTTT	CASSLARITGELFF
15	TRBJ2-2	TRBV5-8	-	-	TGTGCCAGCAGCTTCGGACAGCGAGGGACCGGGGAGCTGTTTTTT	CASSFGQRGTGELFF
16	TRBJ2-2	TRBV10-3	-	-	TGTGCCATCAGTGAGTCAGCAGGGAAGTCGGCCGGGGAGCTGTTTTTT	CAISESAGKSAGELFF
16	TRBJ2-1	TRBV5-1	-	TRBD2	TGCGCCAGCAGCGGTGCCCCGGGGGGGACCTACAATGAGCAGTTCTTC	CASSGAPGGTYNEQFF
19	TRBJ1-6	TRBV27	-	TRBD1	TGTGCCAGCAGTCACAACAGGGGTCCAGCCCCTGAAACTAATTCACCCCTCCACTTT	CASSHNRGPAPETNSPLHF
14	TRBJ1-2	TRBV21-1	-	-	TGTGCCAGCAGCAAAGCGGGACAGAGATATGGCTACACCTTC	CASSKAGQRYGYTF
14	TRBJ1-1	TRBV2	-	-	TGTGCCAGCAGTGAAGAGTTGGGAGGCACTGAAGCTTTCTTT	CASSEELGGTEAFF
14	TRBJ1-1	TRBV19	few	-	TGTGCCAGTAGCACACAAGGGGGAGGCACTGAAGCTTTCTTT	CASSTQGGGTEAFF
15	TRBJ2-2	TRBV7-8	few	TRBD2	TGTGCCAGCAGCCATACTCGGGGGGACACCGGGGAGCTGTTTTTT	CASSHTRGDTGELFF
14	TRBJ2-7	TRBV28	-	-	TGTGCCAGCAGTTTAGATACGTCCCTCTACGAGCAGTACTTC	CASSLDTSLYEQYF
15	TRBJ2-1	TRBV11-2	-	-	TGTGCCAGCAGCTTAGGAGGAGGCCATTACAATGAGCAGTTCTTC	CASSLGGGHYNEQFF
14	TRBJ1-1	TRBV5-1	-	TRBD1	TGCGCCAGCAGCTTTACAGGGGAGAACACTGAAGCTTTCTTT	CASSFTGENTEAFF
15	TRBJ1-2	TRBV18	-	TRBD1	TGTGCCAGCTCACCACGGACAGGTGGGGACTATGGCTACACCTTC	CASSPRTGGDYGYTF
20	TRBJ2-7	TRBV28	-	TRBD2	TGTGCCAGCACCTCTTCTTTAGTGGGGGGGACTAGCGGCCACTCCTACGAGCAGTACTTC	CASTSSLVGGTSGHSYEQYF
14	TRBJ1-1	TRBV18	-	-	TGTGCCAGCTCACCTCCGGGCTGGAGCACTGAAGCTTTCTTT	CASSPPGWSTEAFF